The rows below give T cell receptor beta chains drawn from one sample of a study of blood T cell repertoires in COVID-19. Data came from immunoSEQ multiplex PCR; TCRdb stores just in-frame clones and leaves some out. The repertoire consists of 120,000 or so clones, with around nine tenths occurring once and the leading ten covering about 8%. Sample: peripheral blood. Receptors were obtained from a man aged 50 to 60 with acute or convalescent COVID-19. CDR3s include the opening cysteine and the closing phenylalanine or tryptophan.

TRBV7-2 | CASSLARVGNYGYTF
TRBV5-6 | CASSLADRGWGGQPQHF
TRBV5-6 | CASSLGRGVQQYF
TRBV7-9 | CASSLVGLTSEQYF
TRBV3-1/TRBV3-2 | CASSQRGVAGGAFF
TRBV6-1 | CASSEGGLEETQYF
TRBV24-1 | CATSDPWTSGDYNEQFF
TRBV27 | CASSHRDRVAEAFF
TRBV18 | CASSLSSGMNTGELFF
TRBV21-1 | CASSKDSGTSGIEDTDTQYF
TRBV3-1/TRBV3-2 | CASSQDYRGPVYGYTF
TRBV6-2/TRBV6-3 | CASSRGPGAQYF
TRBV19 | CASSIDPDTEAFF
TRBV27 | CASSPSAGARYNEQFF
TRBV25-1 | CASSGAGGINGNTIYF
TRBV5-1 | CASSLAVGGGTVDTQYF
TRBV19 | CASSLTGNQPQHF
TRBV15 | CATSRDSPWTGDYEQYF
TRBV2 | CASSGPGQGYNSPLHF
TRBV28 | CASSTRAGKGEAFF
TRBV27 | CASSSSTGGIQPQHF
TRBV5-6 | CASAGRTYEQYF
TRBV7-8 | CASSPRTGGPYEQYF
TRBV12-3/TRBV12-4 | CASTRDSHYEQYF
TRBV30 | CAWGQGARETQYF